These 27 T cell receptor beta chains share one sample of origin, sequenced in a study of T cell repertoires in cytomegalovirus infection. MiXCR was run by TCRdb on the reads, yielding one entry per CDR3 protein. This sample carries roughly 600,000 distinct CDR3 sequences, roughly a quarter of them seen once, and the ten largest clones take 8%. The sequencing input was CD8+ T cells from PBMCs. Receptor source: a human donor in good health (CMV status not recorded). Some clones in this sample may be carry-over from other donors' samples.

This clonotype came up a few times. The gene calls are TRBV15 and TRBJ2-4, with D perhaps TRBD2 (6 bases). CDR3 length: 14 amino acids. CDR1 is LNHNV and CDR2 is YYDKDF in the germline V gene (reference sequence). V was cut by 6 bases and J by 6 bases, with 15 bases left in between. CDR3 region: CATRGGDGGNIQYF. Written as DNA, the CDR3 is TGTGCCACCAGAGGAGGGGATGGTGGAAACATTCAGTACTTC.

To note about this clonotype: This sequence may be a read error, since a much larger clone differs from it by one base. The genes are TRBV27 and TRBJ1-1, with 7 bases fitting TRBD1. This CDR3 is 15 amino acids long. Germline V gives CDR1 MNHEY, CDR2 SMNVEV (reference sequence). The CDR3 sequence: CASSRGDSWNTDAFF. The CDR3 nucleotides read TGTGCCAGCAGCCGTGGGGACAGTTGGAACACTGATGCTTTCTTT.

The J gene is TRBJ2-6, the V gene TRBV28, with D possibly matching TRBD1 (6 bases). CDR3 length: 17 residues. CDR1 and CDR2 (germline): MDHEN, SYDVKM. Between the trimmed V and J ends, which lost 7 bases and 0 bases, there was a span of 16 bases. CDR3 sequence reads: CASTWLGGSSGANVLTF. CDR3 nucleotide sequence: TGTGCCAGCACCTGGCTAGGGGGAAGCTCTGGGGCCAACGTCCTGACTTTC.

The rearrangement uses TRBV27 and TRBJ2-7; 11 bases fit TRBD2. V shed 5 bases and J 3 bases; nucleotides not matched to a gene: 6. CDR1 is MNHEY, CDR2 SMNVEV, per germline (reference sequence). The CDR3 loop spans 15 amino acids. The CDR3 spells CASSPGTSGFYEQYF. In DNA form, the CDR3 reads TGTGCCAGCAGTCCAGGGACTAGCGGCTTCTACGAGCAGTACTTC.

This clonotype was recorded at least ten times. The rearrangement links TRBV7-6 to TRBJ2-3; TRBD2 matches 9 bases. After removal of 5 bases from V and 2 bases from J, the junction contained 11 bases not matched to a gene. The CDR3 is 17 amino acids. Looked up from germline, CDR1 is SGHVS and CDR2 is FNYEAQ. CDR3 amino acids: CASSPYTAGGYTDTQYF. The CDR3 DNA follows: TGTGCCAGCAGCCCCTACACAGCGGGGGGATACACAGATACGCAGTATTTT.

This clonotype was observed at least ten times. The chain has TRBV27 and TRBJ1-2; no clear D. The CDR3 length is 15 residues. The V end was cut by 6 bases, the J end by 6 bases, with 20 bases between. CDR1 is MNHEY and CDR2 is SMNVEV in the germline V gene (reference sequence). Here the CDR3 DNA reads TGTGCCAGCAGCGCTATCGTAGACCCCACCAATGGCTACACCTTC. The encoded protein is CASSAIVDPTNGYTF.

This clonotype was counted only a few times. The chain links TRBV7-9 to TRBJ1-4; TRBD1 agrees at 7 bases. V gave up 4 bases and J gave up 12 bases; unmatched junction bases: 8. CDR3 size: 13 residues. Germline assignment: CDR1 SEHNR and CDR2 FQNEAQ (reference sequence). The CDR3 protein is CASSSSTGRELFF. The CDR3 region has the DNA TGTGCCAGCAGCTCCTCGACAGGGAGGGAACTGTTTTTT. Together with reference TRBV7-9 and TRBJ1-4, the CDR3 gives the full variable domain: DTGVSQNPRHKITKRGQNVTFRCDPISEHNRLYWYRQTLGQGPEFLTYFQNEAQLEKSRLLSDRFSAERPKGSFSTLEIQRTEQGDSAMYLCASSSSTGRELFFGSGTQLSVL.

On this clonotype itself: This may be a read error: a much more frequent sequence differs by one nucleotide. The rearrangement joins TRBV2 to TRBJ2-1; possibly TRBD2 for D (5 bases). The length of the CDR3 is 15 residues. Germline CDR1 is SNHLY and CDR2 is FYNNEI. CDR3 region: CANSEYETKGYEQFF. The CDR3 coding sequence is TGTGCCAACAGTGAATACGAGACTAAGGGTTATGAGCAGTTCTTC.

This clonotype showed up just a few times. The chain uses TRBV6-1 and TRBJ2-7, with D unclear. The germline CDR1 and CDR2 sequences are MNHNS and SASEGT. The CDR3 spans 14 residues. The V end was cut by 6 bases, the J end by 2 bases, with 14 bases between. The CDR3 nucleotides are TGTGCCAGCAGGGTTACCGGTTCCACCTACGAGCAGTACTTC. Amino acids: CASRVTGSTYEQYF.

Many counts were recorded for this clonotype. V and J are TRBV7-8 and TRBJ1-2; D is unclear. The CDR3 runs to 11 residues. Germline V lookup: CDR1 SGHVS, CDR2 FQNEAQ. Trimming took 4 bases from V and 5 from J, leaving 5 bases between them. The CDR3 nucleotides read TGTGCCAGCAGCTCCCAGTATGGCTACACCTTC. Translated: CASSSQYGYTF.

In this sample, this clonotype turned up a few times. Here the CDR3 reads CASSPGTATSSLYYGYTF. The CDR3 DNA reads TGTGCCAGCAGCCCCGGGACAGCGACCTCCTCCTTATACTATGGCTACACCTTC. The rearrangement joins TRBV12-3 or TRBV12-4 to TRBJ1-2, with TRBD1 matching over 7 bases. The CDR3 is 18 amino acids. Germline trimming cut 6 bases from V and 3 bases from J; bases unmatched to any gene: 19.

The gene calls are TRBV4-1 and TRBJ2-1; 10 bases match TRBD1. Per the germline V gene, CDR1 is MGHRA and CDR2 is YSYEKL. Trimming cost V 4 bases and J 2 bases; bases outside gene matches: 5. CDR3 length: 16 amino acids. The CDR3 protein is CASSLGTGVPYNEQFF. DNA for the CDR3: TGCGCCAGCAGCCTAGGGACAGGGGTTCCCTACAATGAGCAGTTCTTC.

This rearrangement joins TRBV5-6 to TRBJ1-1; D remains ambiguous. Per the germline V gene, CDR1 is SGHDT and CDR2 is YYEEEE. V was cut by 6 bases and J by 2 bases, with 8 bases left in between. The CDR3 has 12 amino acids. The CDR3 loop is CASIASNTEAFF. For the CDR3, the DNA is TGTGCCAGCATCGCAAGTAACACTGAAGCTTTCTTT.

This sequence joins TRBV28 and TRBJ2-5; a weak D match, TRBD1 (5 bases). The CDR3 covers 15 residues. The V end lost 3 bases, the J end lost 1 base, and 12 bases lay between the germline ends. Germline-derived CDR1 and CDR2 are MDHEN and SYDVKM. CDR3: CASSFPDMFQETQYF. CDR3 in DNA: TGTGCCAGCAGTTTCCCGGACATGTTCCAAGAGACCCAGTACTTC.

There are a few counts of this clonotype. The J gene is TRBJ2-7, the V gene TRBV14; D may correspond to TRBD1 or TRBD2 (5 bases each). The V end was cut by 2 bases, the J end by 2 bases, with 10 bases between. The CDR3 has 14 residues. From germline, CDR1 is SGHDN and CDR2 FVKESK. The CDR3 spells CASSQRGRTYEQYF. The CDR3 DNA reads as TGTGCCAGCAGCCAAAGGGGACGAACCTACGAGCAGTACTTC.

The chain links TRBV4-1 to TRBJ2-5; tentatively, D is TRBD1 (7 bases). V was cut by 3 bases and J by 1 base, with 12 bases left in between. The CDR3 runs to 15 residues. CDR1 and CDR2 from the germline V gene are MGHRA and YSYEKL. The CDR3 here is CASSQGGQSQETQYF. The CDR3 DNA sequence: TGCGCCAGCAGCCAGGGGGGACAGTCCCAAGAGACCCAGTACTTC.

The V and J genes are TRBV14 and TRBJ2-1, with 12 bases that match TRBD2. This CDR3 contains 17 residues. The J segment lost 4 bases and the V segment lost 4 bases, leaving 8 bases of the junction unmatched. The germline gives CDR1 SGHDN, CDR2 FVKESK. The CDR3 loop is CASSPLAGGRSYNEQFF. The DNA of the CDR3 is TGTGCCAGCAGCCCCCTAGCGGGGGGGCGATCATACAATGAGCAGTTCTTC.

The chain recombines TRBV6-8 with TRBJ1-2; D is uncertain. In germline, CDR1 is MNHGY, CDR2 SAAAGT. The CDR3 has 14 residues. V was trimmed by 2 bases and J by 5 bases, leaving 12 bases between them. The CDR3 DNA reads TGTGCCAGCAGTTACGTCAACTCGGGGTATGGCTACACCTTC. It specifies CASSYVNSGYGYTF.

CDR3 residues: CASNFFTDSTDTQYF. CDR3 nucleotide sequence: TGTGCCAGCAACTTCTTTACGGACAGCACAGATACGCAGTATTTT. The rearrangement joins TRBV6-1 to TRBJ2-3; D gene uncertain. The V end lost 7 bases, the J end lost 0 bases, and 14 bases lay between the germline ends. The CDR3 is 15 residues long. The germline gives CDR1 MNHNS, CDR2 SASEGT.

This clonotype was counted between two and nine times. This rearrangement joins TRBV20-1 to TRBJ1-2; D call uncertain. Trimming removed 0 bases from V and 2 bases from J, with 19 bases in between. CDR1 is DFQATT and CDR2 is SNEGSKA in the germline V gene (reference sequence). This CDR3 has 17 residues. As DNA, the CDR3 is TGCAGTGCTAGAGATCATATTGGACCCACCCCAAACTATGGCTACACCTTC. Encoded protein: CSARDHIGPTPNYGYTF.

The CDR3 loop is CASSLDALTGVREKLFF. In nucleotides, the CDR3 is TGTGCCAGCAGTTTAGATGCTTTGACAGGGGTCCGAGAAAAACTGTTTTTT. The chain has TRBV28 and TRBJ1-4; 8 bases fit TRBD1. Trimming took 2 bases from V and 8 from J; bases not matched to a gene: 13. The CDR3 loop spans 17 amino acids. Per germline, CDR1 MDHEN and CDR2 SYDVKM.

This clonotype was found a few times. The J gene is TRBJ1-1, the V gene TRBV20-1; TRBD1 matches 8 bases. Trimming cost V 6 bases and J 3 bases; bases outside gene matches: 9. Germline CDR1 reads DFQATT; CDR2 reads SNEGSKA (reference sequence). This CDR3 spans 14 amino acids. The CDR3 spells CSADRGYLDTEAFF. CDR3 bases: TGCAGTGCAGACAGGGGCTACTTGGACACTGAAGCTTTCTTT.

This clonotype was seen more than once but under ten times. The chain couples TRBV12-3 or TRBV12-4 to TRBJ1-2; D is perhaps TRBD1 (6 bases). The germline V and J ends were trimmed by 5 bases and 4 bases, with 14 bases remaining between them. This CDR3 contains 14 residues. This CDR3 reads CASSPQTGSYGYTF. The CDR3 DNA sequence: TGTGCCAGCAGTCCCCAGACAGGTAGCTATGGCTACACCTTC.

The CDR3 region is CASSQASPTGGGTYTEAFF. The DNA for the CDR3 is TGCGCCAGCAGCCAAGCTTCCCCGACGGGGGGAGGTACGTACACTGAAGCTTTCTTT. J is TRBJ1-1 and V is TRBV4-1; tentative D call: TRBD1 (5 bases). CDR3 length: 19 amino acids. Germline CDR1 reads MGHRA; CDR2 reads YSYEKL. The ends were cut back, 1 base at V and 3 bases at J, with 24 bases in the middle.

In its sample, this clonotype was seen many times. V and J are TRBV27 and TRBJ2-3; D tentatively fits TRBD1 or TRBD2 (5 bases each). The V gene lost 6 bases and the J gene lost 2 bases, with 12 bases spanning the gap. The CDR3 is made up of 14 amino acids. In germline, CDR1 is MNHEY, CDR2 SMNVEV (reference sequence). CDR3 sequence: CASSRDATTDTQYF. CDR3 DNA: TGTGCCAGCAGCCGGGACGCCACCACAGATACGCAGTATTTT.

This sequence joins TRBV10-1 and TRBJ1-2; D is unclear. V gave up 3 bases and J gave up 4 bases, with 15 bases separating them. Germline CDR1 reads WNHNN; CDR2 reads SYGVQD (reference sequence). The CDR3 covers 15 residues. CDR3 nucleotides: TGCGCCAGCAGTGACCTTAAGACATATCCCTATGGCTACACCTTC. Its protein is CASSDLKTYPYGYTF.

The J gene is TRBJ1-5, the V gene TRBV7-6; D is unresolved. This CDR3 contains 14 residues. Trimming cost V 6 bases and J 5 bases, with 14 bases left between them. CDR1 SGHVS and CDR2 FNYEAQ come from the germline V gene. DNA for the CDR3: TGTGCCAGCAGTCAACCCGGGATTTATCAGCCCCAGCATTTT. Encoded protein: CASSQPGIYQPQHF.